These 30 T cell receptor beta chains share one sample of origin, sequenced in a study of fetal regulatory T cell absence and autoimmunity. TCRdb's copy holds only in-frame clones and misses some; the assay was immunoSEQ multiplex PCR. The table includes some 87,000 clones, 60% to 80% detected once. The sample was pancreas tissue. The receptors here all came from a male donor with IPEX syndrome.

The rearrangement joins TRBV6-5 to TRBJ2-3; D remains ambiguous. Between the trimmed V and J ends, which lost 7 bases and 2 bases, there was a span of 16 bases. Germline V gives CDR1 MNHEY, CDR2 SVGAGI. CDR3 length equals 15 residues. Here the CDR3 reads CASTTGPLHTDTQYF. The CDR3 coding sequence is TGTGCCAGCACCACCGGGCCCCTCCACACAGATACGCAGTATTTT.

This sequence joins TRBV29-1 and TRBJ1-2; D not certain. From germline, CDR1 is SQVTM and CDR2 ANQGSEA. This CDR3 is 11 amino acids long. V lost 6 bases and J lost 2, with 7 bases in between. The CDR3 loop is CSVGRNYGYTF. The CDR3 DNA reads as TGCAGCGTAGGTCGGAACTATGGCTACACCTTC. The whole variable domain, filled in from reference TRBV29-1 and TRBJ1-2, reads SAVISQKPSRDICQRGTSLTIQCQVDSQVTMMFWYRQQPGQSLTLIATANQGSEATYESGFVIDKFPISRPNLTFSTLTVSNMSPEDSSIYLCSVGRNYGYTFGSGTRLTVV.

This rearrangement joins TRBV5-4 to TRBJ1-2; D unclear. Trimming cost V 4 bases and J 4 bases, with 11 bases left between them. CDR3 length: 13 residues. Germline CDR1 is SGHNT and CDR2 is YYREEE (reference sequence). DNA of the CDR3: TGTGCCAGCAGCCCAGACGGACCCTATGGCTACACCTTC. This gives the protein CASSPDGPYGYTF.

The sample holds one count of this clone. The chain employs TRBV25-1 and TRBJ2-3, with a weak D call TRBD2 (5 bases). Trimming shortened V by 2 bases and J by 1 base, and 10 bases separated the two germline ends. Germline assignment: CDR1 MGHDK and CDR2 SYGVNS. CDR3 length equals 15 residues. This CDR3 is CASSEGRSGTDTQYF. The CDR3 DNA sequence: TGTGCCAGCAGTGAAGGGAGATCGGGCACAGATACGCAGTATTTT.

This clone appeared a single time. This sequence joins TRBV10-3 and TRBJ1-4, with D perhaps matching TRBD1 (6 bases). Trimming shortened V by 4 bases and J by 8 bases, and 14 bases separated the two germline ends. CDR1 and CDR2 (germline): ENHRY, SYGVKD. The CDR3 runs 14 residues. The chain's CDR3 is CAISAGQGREKLFF. The CDR3, as DNA: TGTGCCATCAGTGCAGGGCAGGGGCGAGAAAAACTGTTTTTT.

The rearrangement joins TRBV9 to TRBJ1-2; a possible D gene is TRBD1 (6 bases). Germline CDR1 is SGDLS and CDR2 is YYNGEE. This CDR3 spans 15 amino acids. With 4 bases removed from V and 7 bases from J, the gap between germline ends came to 20 bases. CDR3 in DNA: TGTGCCAGCAGCTCCCGAAGTAGAGGGGGAATTGGCTACACCTTC. Residues: CASSSRSRGGIGYTF.

The rearrangement joins TRBV7-9 to TRBJ1-2, with D hard to call. Trimming took 1 base from V and 4 from J, leaving 13 bases between them. The CDR3 is 15 amino acids. CDR1 is SEHNR, CDR2 FQNEAQ, per germline (reference sequence). The CDR3 DNA reads TGTGCCAGCAGCTTAGGGAGCAGGTCCGTCTATGGCTACACCTTC. As protein: CASSLGSRSVYGYTF. The whole variable domain, filled in from reference TRBV7-9 and TRBJ1-2, reads DTGVSQNPRHKITKRGQNVTFRCDPISEHNRLYWYRQTLGQGPEFLTYFQNEAQLEKSRLLSDRFSAERPKGSFSTLEIQRTEQGDSAMYLCASSLGSRSVYGYTFGSGTRLTVV.

The V and J genes are TRBV2 and TRBJ1-1; TRBD1 might be the D (5 bases). V gave up 9 bases and J gave up 10 bases, with 21 bases separating them. CDR1 and CDR2 from the germline V gene are SNHLY and FYNNEI. The CDR3 runs 13 residues. CDR3 loop: CASGQDIGEVAFF. The CDR3 nucleotides read TGTGCCAGTGGGCAGGACATAGGTGAGGTAGCTTTCTTT. Complete variable domain (other parts from reference TRBV2 and TRBJ1-1): EPEVTQTPSHQVTQMGQEVILRCVPISNHLYFYWYRQILGQKVEFLVSFYNNEISEKSEIFDDQFSVERPDGSNFTLKIRSTKLEDSAMYFCASGQDIGEVAFFGQGTRLTVV.

This clone came up a few times. The gene calls are TRBV10-3 and TRBJ1-1; 7 bases are a match to TRBD1. J gave up 0 bases and V 4 bases, and 8 bases lay outside the gene matches. This CDR3 contains 16 residues. The germline V gene encodes CDR1 ENHRY and CDR2 SYGVKD. The CDR3 is CAISGSGTDMNTEAFF. The CDR3 DNA reads as TGTGCCATCAGTGGTTCCGGGACAGACATGAACACTGAAGCTTTCTTT.

The chain joins TRBV6-1 to TRBJ2-7, with TRBD1 identical over 7 bases. There are 11 residues in the CDR3. J lost 6 bases, V lost 6 bases, and 2 bases had no gene match. CDR1 MNHNS and CDR2 SASEGT come from the germline V gene. This CDR3 reads CASSQGVEQYF. Written as DNA, the CDR3 is TGTGCCAGCAGCCAGGGGGTCGAGCAGTACTTC.

This chain links TRBV10-3 with TRBJ1-2; the match to TRBD1 covers 7 bases. CDR1 is ENHRY and CDR2 is SYGVKD in the germline V gene. The CDR3 runs to 12 residues. V lost 6 bases to trimming and J lost 2 bases; unmatched junction nucleotides: 0. CDR3: CAIRDRNYGYTF. In nucleotides, the CDR3 is TGTGCCATCAGGGACAGGAACTATGGCTACACCTTC.

In its sample, this clone was seen a few times. The chain couples TRBV25-1 to TRBJ2-7; either TRBD1 or TRBD2 may fit D (5 bases each). This CDR3 region has 14 residues. CDR1 is MGHDK, CDR2 SYGVNS, per germline. The V gene lost 1 base and the J gene lost 1 base, with 8 bases spanning the gap. Here the CDR3 DNA reads TGTGCCAGCAGTGAATTTGGGGGATCCTACGAGCAGTACTTC. Residues: CASSEFGGSYEQYF.

This chain links TRBV7-2 with TRBJ1-3; D unresolved. Germline V gene lookup returns CDR1 SGHTA and CDR2 FQGNSA. The V gene lost 0 bases and the J gene lost 0 bases, with 3 bases spanning the gap. This CDR3 has 14 residues. The CDR3 here is CASSLAGSGNTIYF. CDR3 nucleotides: TGTGCCAGCAGCTTAGCTGGCTCTGGAAACACCATATATTTT.

The V and J genes are TRBV6-1 and TRBJ2-3, with D possibly matching TRBD2 (6 bases). Germline CDR1 is MNHNS and CDR2 is SASEGT. The CDR3 has 15 residues. V was pared by 6 bases and J by 5 bases, with 18 bases between. CDR3 loop: CASRWWLAFLDTQYF. CDR3 DNA: TGTGCCAGCAGGTGGTGGCTAGCGTTTTTAGATACGCAGTATTTT.

In DNA form, the CDR3 reads TGTGCCAGCAGCGGAACAGGATCCTCCTACGAGCAGTACTTC. Protein sequence: CASSGTGSSYEQYF. The rearrangement uses TRBV7-2 and TRBJ2-7; D might be TRBD1 (5 bases). Per germline, CDR1 SGHTA and CDR2 FQGNSA. The CDR3 loop spans 14 amino acids. Trimming pared 5 bases from V and 0 bases from J, leaving 11 bases between.

V is TRBV5-1 and J is TRBJ2-3; a weak D match, TRBD2 (5 bases). This CDR3 is built from 15 residues. Deletions cut 3 bases from V and 5 bases from J, with 16 bases between. The germline CDR1 and CDR2 sequences are SGHRS and YFSETQ. This CDR3 is CASSWEREWGDTQYF. The CDR3 DNA reads as TGCGCCAGCAGCTGGGAGCGCGAGTGGGGAGATACGCAGTATTTT. Drawing the rest from reference TRBV5-1 and TRBJ2-3, the complete variable domain is KAGVTQTPRYLIKTRGQQVTLSCSPISGHRSVSWYQQTPGQGLQFLFEYFSETQRNKGNFPGRFSGRQFSNSRSEMNVSTLELGDSALYLCASSWEREWGDTQYFGPGTRLTVL.

This clone was detected only a few times. The rearrangement joins TRBV19 to TRBJ1-5, with 11 bases aligning to TRBD1. V lost 6 bases to trimming and J lost 7 bases; unmatched junction nucleotides: 2. CDR3 size: 13 residues. The germline CDR1 and CDR2 sequences are LNHDA and SQIVND (reference sequence). The CDR3 region is CASRDRGRQPQHF. For the CDR3, the DNA is TGTGCCAGTAGGGACAGGGGGCGCCAGCCCCAGCATTTT.

The chain combines TRBV18 with TRBJ1-5, with 10 bases that match TRBD1. Trimming at V came to 6 bases and at J to 7 bases, leaving 9 bases not matched to a gene. CDR3 length equals 15 residues. Germline CDR1 and CDR2: KGHSH and LQKENI. CDR3 loop: CASSLTGGAGQPQHF. The DNA of the CDR3 is TGTGCCAGCTCCTTGACAGGGGGCGCGGGACAGCCCCAGCATTTT.

This rearrangement joins TRBV6-5 to TRBJ2-7, with 14 positions matching TRBD2. The CDR3 totals 15 residues. Germline V gene sequence: CDR1 MNHEY, CDR2 SVGAGI. Losses at the gene ends were 6 bases for V and 3 bases for J; bases not matched to a gene: 4. CDR3 DNA sequence: TGTGCCAGCAGACCCGGGACTAGCGGGAGCTACGAGCAGTACTTC. Translation: CASRPGTSGSYEQYF.

V is TRBV7-8 and J is TRBJ2-1, with 16 bases that match TRBD2. Looked up from germline, CDR1 is SGHVS and CDR2 is FQNEAQ. The V and J ends lost 2 bases and 0 bases, in that order; junction bases with no gene match: 7. The length of the CDR3 is 20 residues. CDR3 nucleotide sequence: TGTGCCAGCAGCTTAACCGGGACTAGCGGGGGGGGTAGCTCCTACAATGAGCAGTTCTTC. Its protein product is CASSLTGTSGGGSSYNEQFF.

The genes are TRBV5-1 and TRBJ1-2; TRBD1 is a possible D gene (5 bases). Trimming pared 1 base from V and 2 bases from J, leaving 9 bases between. Germline values: CDR1 SGHRS, CDR2 YFSETQ. The CDR3 consists of 14 residues. The CDR3 region has the DNA TGCGCCAGCAGCTTGCGGGGCCAGAACTATGGCTACACCTTC. This codes for CASSLRGQNYGYTF. Variable domain in full (rest from reference TRBV5-1 and TRBJ1-2): KAGVTQTPRYLIKTRGQQVTLSCSPISGHRSVSWYQQTPGQGLQFLFEYFSETQRNKGNFPGRFSGRQFSNSRSEMNVSTLELGDSALYLCASSLRGQNYGYTFGSGTRLTVV.

A note on this clone: One end of the junction is discordant with germline, which a read error may explain. The V and J genes are TRBV11-2 and TRBJ2-5; 8 positions match TRBD1. Per the germline V gene, CDR1 is SGHAT and CDR2 is FQNNGV. The CDR3 sequence is 14 residues long. The DNA for the CDR3 is TGTGCCAGCAGCGTAGACAGGGGTCAAGAGACCCAGTACTTC. Translation gives CASSVDRGQETQYF.

This clone was seen a handful of times. The genes are TRBV4-1 and TRBJ1-5; no reliable D call. Trimming shortened V by 1 base and J by 3 bases, and 4 bases separated the two germline ends. CDR1 MGHRA and CDR2 YSYEKL come from the germline V gene. The CDR3 is 13 amino acids. The CDR3 here is CASSQGNNQPQHF. Here the CDR3 DNA reads TGCGCCAGCAGCCAAGGCAACAATCAGCCCCAGCATTTT.

The rearrangement uses TRBV15 and TRBJ1-1; D remains unclear. Germline CDR1 and CDR2: LNHNV and YYDKDF (reference sequence). Trimming shortened V by 0 bases and J by 3 bases, and 14 bases separated the two germline ends. The CDR3 runs to 16 residues. The CDR3 sequence: CATSRDFWPVDTEAFF. As DNA, the CDR3 is TGTGCCACCAGCAGAGATTTTTGGCCAGTTGACACTGAAGCTTTCTTT.

The chain is built from TRBV12-5 and TRBJ1-2; no firm D call. Trimming cost V 2 bases and J 0 bases, with 10 bases left between them. The CDR3 sequence is 15 residues long. Per germline, CDR1 LGHNT and CDR2 FRNRAP. The CDR3 DNA follows: TGTGCTAGTGGTTTGAGCCCGTTAGCTAACTATGGCTACACCTTC. Residues: CASGLSPLANYGYTF.

This clone was recorded once. The rearrangement links TRBV5-1 to TRBJ2-1; 11 nucleotides align to TRBD2. Trimming cost V 4 bases and J 4 bases; bases outside gene matches: 4. Germline V gene data show CDR1 as SGHRS and CDR2 as YFSETQ. CDR3 length: 15 residues. The CDR3: CASSTGTSGYNEQFF. CDR3 DNA: TGCGCCAGCAGCACCGGGACTAGCGGTTACAATGAGCAGTTCTTC.

The chain has TRBV6-1 and TRBJ1-2, with D possibly being TRBD1 (5 bases). The CDR3 is made up of 13 amino acids. Germline V gene lookup returns CDR1 MNHNS and CDR2 SASEGT. The germline V and J ends were trimmed by 0 bases and 12 bases, with 14 bases remaining between them. The chain's CDR3 is CASSEAVWGVDTF. The CDR3 coding sequence is TGTGCCAGCAGTGAAGCTGTTTGGGGGGTAGACACCTTC.

The genes are TRBV29-1 and TRBJ2-6; 7 bases line up with TRBD1. V shed 6 bases, J shed 0 bases, and the junction held 8 bases outside the gene matches. Germline CDR1 SQVTM, CDR2 ANQGSEA. The CDR3 is 16 residues long. CDR3 DNA sequence: TGCAGCGTGGTTGGACAGGCTCGCTCTGGGGCCAACGTCCTGACTTTC. Translated: CSVVGQARSGANVLTF.

This chain connects TRBV5-1 to TRBJ1-1; D uncertain. This CDR3 comprises 13 residues. CDR1 and CDR2 (germline): SGHRS, YFSETQ. Trimming took off 2 bases at V and 2 bases at J, with 7 bases between the two ends. The CDR3 DNA reads TGCGCCAGCAGCTTCATCCATAACACTGAAGCTTTCTTT. It specifies CASSFIHNTEAFF.

The genes are TRBV27 and TRBJ1-1; maybe TRBD1 (5 bases). CDR1 MNHEY and CDR2 SMNVEV come from the germline V gene (reference sequence). V lost 3 bases, J lost 3 bases, and 8 bases lay in between. The CDR3 length is 13 residues. The CDR3 reads CASSLGVHTEAFF. For the CDR3, the DNA is TGTGCCAGCAGTTTGGGGGTTCACACTGAAGCTTTCTTT.